The present TCR beta chain was sequenced within a study of shared clonotypes between healthy human individuals. Study-level background: Three CD4 naive, three CD4 memory, two CD8 naive and one CD8 memory plate were used per donor.

Naive CD8 isolation took CD45RO-negative cells positively selected for CCR7 and excluded terminally differentiated effector memory CD45RA+ cells. Several immunoSEQ plates received, in even portions, the genomic DNA of each subset. The protocol was immunoSEQ multiplex PCR, while the TCRdb copy is restricted to in-frame clones and leaves out a portion. The sample has around 2,100,000 clones; approximately 94% are singletons. Of note for this clone: Its antigen is unknown.

Germline V gene lookup returns CDR1 MGHRA and CDR2 YSYEKL. The CDR3 sequence is 15 residues long. V lost 0 bases, J lost 4 bases, and 11 bases lay in between. Study conclusions and caveats: Non-shared clonotypes had lower generation probabilities than those shared by all four donors. Rarefaction gave evidence that sorted-subset sequencing remained incomplete despite large depth.

The sample consisted of naive CD8+ T cells sorted from blood. The chain carries TRBV4-1 and TRBJ2-3; D is perhaps TRBD1 (5 bases). The TCR comes from a young man in good health. DNA of the CDR3: TGCGCCAGCAGCCAAGAAGATGGCAGGGCAGATACGCAGTATTTT. This encodes CASSQEDGRADTQYF.